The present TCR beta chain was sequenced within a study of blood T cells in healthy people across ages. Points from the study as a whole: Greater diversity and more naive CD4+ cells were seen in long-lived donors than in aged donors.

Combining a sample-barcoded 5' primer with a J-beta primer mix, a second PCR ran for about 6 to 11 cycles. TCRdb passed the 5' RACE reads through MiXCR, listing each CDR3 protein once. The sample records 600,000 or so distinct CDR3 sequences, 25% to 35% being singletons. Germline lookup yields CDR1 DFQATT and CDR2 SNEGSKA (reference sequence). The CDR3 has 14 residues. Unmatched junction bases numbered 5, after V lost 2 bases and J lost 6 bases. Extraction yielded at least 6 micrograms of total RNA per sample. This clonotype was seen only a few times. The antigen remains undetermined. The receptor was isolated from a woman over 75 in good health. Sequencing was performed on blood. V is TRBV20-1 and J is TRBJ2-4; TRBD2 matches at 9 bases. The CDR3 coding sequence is TGCAGTGCTAGAAAGCGGGGGGCGGCAAACATTCAGTACTTC. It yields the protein CSARKRGAANIQYF.